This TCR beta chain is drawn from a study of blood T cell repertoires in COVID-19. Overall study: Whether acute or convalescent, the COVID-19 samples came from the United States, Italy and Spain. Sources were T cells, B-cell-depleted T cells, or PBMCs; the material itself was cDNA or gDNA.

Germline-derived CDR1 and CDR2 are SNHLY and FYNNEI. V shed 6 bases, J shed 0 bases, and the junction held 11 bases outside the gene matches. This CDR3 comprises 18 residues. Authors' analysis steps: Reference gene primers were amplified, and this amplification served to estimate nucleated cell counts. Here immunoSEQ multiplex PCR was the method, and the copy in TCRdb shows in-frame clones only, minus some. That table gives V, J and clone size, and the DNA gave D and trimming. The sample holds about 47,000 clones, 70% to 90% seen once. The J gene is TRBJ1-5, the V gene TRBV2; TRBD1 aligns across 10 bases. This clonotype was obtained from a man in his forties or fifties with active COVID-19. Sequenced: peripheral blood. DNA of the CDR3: TGTGCCAGCAGAGCGACAGGGGGCGCCCCATATAGCAATCAGCCCCAGCATTTT. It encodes CASRATGGAPYSNQPQHF.